Here is one T cell receptor (beta chain) with its context. Antigen unknown. A deep-level run was used for the assay. The method was immunoSEQ multiplex PCR; TCRdb's version includes in-frame clones alone and lacks a portion of them. The sample records 560,000 or so clones, about 96% being singletons. This CDR3 has 11 residues. CDR1 and CDR2 (germline): DFQATT, SNEGSKA (reference sequence). The V and J ends lost 5 bases and 10 bases respectively, with 12 bases between them. This specimen comes from a study of shared clonotypes between healthy human individuals. Overall study findings and caveats: Larger estimated richness was generally seen in naive subsets than in memory subsets.

As defined, naive CD8 cells were CD45RO-negative and positively selected for CCR7, with terminally differentiated effector memory CD45RA+ cells excluded. The sample was naive CD8+ T cells sorted from blood. The chain uses TRBV20-1 and TRBJ2-1; D remains ambiguous. The origin of this receptor is a woman in her twenties or thirties in good health. The CDR3 loop is CSALGMVEQFF. The CDR3 DNA sequence: TGCAGTGCTTTAGGGATGGTGGAGCAGTTCTTC.